This is a list of T cell receptor beta chains from one sample in a study of T cell repertoires in aging, cancer and after chemotherapy. Using its own MiXCR run on the multiplex PCR reads, TCRdb lists one record per CDR3 protein. This table has 13,000 or so distinct CDR3 sequences, roughly 26% appearing once. The specimen was blood. The receptor set was obtained from a human donor in good health. Each CDR3 is given with its conserved first and last residue. A D gene is named only where the DNA matches it firmly. Not all rows give a size; the values are once, few, many and, for expanded clones, a class.

D gene	V gene	J gene	clone size	CDR3 protein	CDR3 DNA
NA	TRBV24-1	TRBJ2-3	NA	CATSDLEESTDTQYF	TGTGCCACCAGTGATTTGGAGGAGAGCACAGATACGCAGTATTTT
NA	TRBV18	TRBJ1-5	NA	CASSPREANQPQHF	TGTGCCAGCTCACCACGCGAGGCCAATCAGCCCCAGCATTTT
NA	TRBV7-2	TRBJ2-7	medium-sized	CASSLEAAKTYEQYF	TGTGCCAGCAGCTTAGAGGCAGCTAAAACCTACGAGCAGTACTTC
TRBD1	TRBV27	TRBJ1-5	NA	CASSRGTGRRDQPQHF	TGTGCCAGCAGTCGCGGGACAGGAAGGAGGGATCAGCCCCAGCATTTT
TRBD2	TRBV27	TRBJ2-5	NA	CASNPLAGGLPGTQYF	TGTGCCAGCAACCCACTAGCGGGGGGCCTCCCAGGGACCCAGTACTTC
NA	TRBV6-6	TRBJ2-1	few	CASTKRDSSYNEQFF	TGTGCCAGCACGAAGCGAGACAGCTCCTACAATGAGCAGTTCTTC
TRBD2	TRBV7-2	TRBJ2-5	few	CASSLLGLAGGRETQYF	TGTGCCAGCAGCCTCCTAGGACTAGCGGGGGGGCGGGAGACCCAGTACTTC
TRBD2	TRBV6-4	TRBJ2-1	medium-sized	CASSDGGGPNEQFF	TGTGCCAGCAGTGACGGCGGGGGGCCAAATGAGCAGTTCTTC
TRBD2	TRBV7-2	TRBJ2-1	few	CASSPSLAGGLNEQFF	TGTGCCAGCAGCCCATCCCTAGCGGGGGGGCTCAATGAGCAGTTCTTC
TRBD1	TRBV5-1	TRBJ2-3	NA	CASSRGQGGDTQYF	TGCGCCAGCAGCAGAGGACAGGGGGGAGATACGCAGTATTTT
TRBD1	TRBV6-5	TRBJ1-5	NA	CASSYQGASNQPQHF	TGTGCCAGCAGTTACCAGGGGGCGAGCAATCAGCCCCAGCATTTT
TRBD2	TRBV19	TRBJ2-3	NA	CASSAGLADTQYF	TGTGCCAGTAGTGCTGGACTAGCCGATACGCAGTATTTT